The clone carrying this T cell receptor (beta chain) was found many times. Other nucleotide sequences in the sample specify the same CDR3. MiXCR was used by TCRdb to re-call the PCR reads. This table holds about 17,000 clones, about 26% found once. No patient received treatment before thyroid surgery. The data stem from a study of metastatic and nonmetastatic thyroid tumors. In the study overall: Repertoires of blood and of tissue (tumor or nodule) from malignant and benign thyroid patients were compared.

The germline V gene encodes CDR1 SGHAT and CDR2 FQNNGV. CDR3 length: 17 residues. Trimming removed 5 bases at V and 5 bases at J, with 23 bases between. The sequenced sample consisted of tumor tissue. The rearrangement uses TRBV11-2 and TRBJ2-3; no firm D call. The sequence was obtained from a female donor with papillary thyroid cancer or a benign thyroid nodule (not recorded which). Some clones in this sample may be carry-over from other donors' samples. The CDR3 here is CASSEDRSRPPGDTQYF. CDR3 DNA: TGTGCCAGCAGCGAAGACCGGTCGCGCCCTCCCGGAGATACGCAGTATTTT.